The present TCR beta chain was sequenced within a study of T cells in Graves' hyperthyroidism and ophthalmopathy. This clonotype was found many times. Its matching antigen is unknown. TCR beta CDR3 sequences were amplified from RNA transcripts. Using the HTBI primer set, a first-round RT-PCR was run on the TCR CDR3. TCRdb reprocessed the multiplex PCR reads via MiXCR and lists one record per CDR3 protein. The sample has a few hundred thousand distinct CDR3 sequences, more than 15% seen once. Study results and caveats: Most thyroid-expanded clonotypes above 0.001 were also found in blood.

The length of the CDR3 is 15 residues. Germline CDR1 reads MNHEY; CDR2 reads SVGEGT. V was cut by 2 bases and J by 1 base, with 11 bases left in between. Clinical Activity Scores of at least 3, NOSPECS grades of at least 4 and durations under 3 months characterized ophthalmopathy patients. Diagnoses were made from clinical symptoms, serum measures (thyroxine and TRAb), thyroid ultrasound and orbital computed tomography. The TCR sequence derives from a woman between 40 and 50 years old with Graves' ophthalmopathy. The V gene is TRBV6-2 or TRBV6-3, the J gene TRBJ1-1; a weak D match, TRBD1 (5 bases). The source material was blood. CDR3 residues: CASSYGGPRNTEAFF. In nucleotides, the CDR3 is TGTGCCAGCAGTTACGGGGGACCGAGGAACACTGAAGCTTTCTTT.